This entry lists 4 T cell receptor beta chains sequenced from one sample in a study of cytomegalovirus exposure and HLA in healthy donors. With 60 Vbeta and 13 Jbeta primers, the PCR was carried out. Sequencing was performed with immunoSEQ multiplex PCR; in TCRdb, only in-frame clones are kept and a portion is missing. The repertoire has some 160,000 clones, over 70% of them found once; the top ten carry about 1.4%. The source material was PBMCs. Receptors originate from a woman under 30 in good health and CMV-seronegative.

This chain connects TRBV27 to TRBJ1-2; TRBD1 matches at 7 bases. Losses at the gene ends were 1 base for V and 2 bases for J; bases not matched to a gene: 4. This CDR3 contains 15 residues. Germline V gene sequence: CDR1 MNHEY, CDR2 SMNVEV (reference sequence). CDR3 DNA: TGTGCCAGCAGTTTATACCCAGGGGGGAACTATGGCTACACCTTC. The encoded protein is CASSLYPGGNYGYTF.

V is TRBV28 and J is TRBJ1-1; 8 positions match TRBD1. The CDR3 runs 15 residues. From germline, CDR1 is MDHEN and CDR2 SYDVKM. After removal of 6 bases from V and 5 bases from J, the junction contained 11 bases not matched to a gene. CDR3 nucleotide sequence: TGTGCCAGCAGCCATACCATTCAGGGGGCGACTGAAGCTTTCTTT. As protein: CASSHTIQGATEAFF.

The rearrangement uses TRBV5-5 and TRBJ2-1, with a tentative D call TRBD1 (5 bases). Germline CDR1 is SGHKS and CDR2 is YYEKEE (reference sequence). V was cut by 3 bases and J by 3 bases, with 16 bases left in between. The CDR3 loop spans 16 amino acids. The CDR3 DNA sequence: TGTGCCAGCAGCTCTGGCCAGGGATCCCGCTACAATGAGCAGTTCTTC. This translates into CASSSGQGSRYNEQFF.

The J gene is TRBJ2-5, the V gene TRBV4-1, with TRBD1 identical over 7 bases. The V segment lost 1 base and the J segment 2 bases; nucleotides outside the gene matches: 1. CDR3 length: 14 residues. Germline V CDR1 and CDR2: MGHRA, YSYEKL. CDR3 DNA: TGCGCCAGCAGCCAAGGGGACAGTCAAGAGACCCAGTACTTC. This codes for CASSQGDSQETQYF.